This entry features one T cell receptor (beta chain) sequence. Its matching antigen is unknown. The CDR3 spans 14 residues. Trimming stripped 6 bases from V and 4 bases from J, with 15 bases between. Germline V gene lookup returns CDR1 SGHTA and CDR2 FQGNSA. Sequencing used immunoSEQ multiplex PCR; TCRdb keeps in-frame clones, though not all of them. Of 980,000 or so clones in the sample, approximately 80% are singletons; the top ten hold about 1.5%. These data originate in a study of shared clonotypes between healthy human individuals. In the study overall: Donors, aged 18 to 49, were a couple of women and a few men.

Broader study findings: Memory subsets generally showed smaller estimated richness than naive subsets did.

Sample: memory CD4+ T cells sorted from blood. Stated subset: CD45RA-negative fraction. The gene calls are TRBV7-2 and TRBJ1-2; D perhaps matches TRBD1 (6 bases). This clonotype originated in a man between 18 and 29 years old in good health. CDR3 protein: CASSSRGQIYGYTF. DNA of the CDR3: TGTGCCAGCAGTTCTCGAGGACAGATCTATGGCTACACCTTC.